This T cell receptor beta chain was identified during a study of blood T cell repertoires in COVID-19 (dated by TCRdb to between 2020 and 2021). In terms of the full investigation: Samples from collaborators originated in the United States, Italy and Spain and spanned both the acute and convalescent phases of COVID-19. The material from the prospective study consisted of cDNA or gDNA derived from T cells, B-cell-depleted T cells, or PBMCs. Deeply sampled blood TCRbeta repertoires from subjects exposed to, actively infected with, or recovered from COVID-19 were included in the dataset. The repertoires were released in a freely available public database meant as a resource for research on the immune response to SARS-CoV-2. Samples were obtained from the ongoing ImmuneRACE study (first 160 participants) and from 1,254 subjects provided by 6 global collaborators. Nearly every sample came with metadata listing a de-identified subject ID, COVID-19 status, age in years and sex. Where available, HLA class I and class II types were obtained from metadata supplied by the sample provider rather than from assay-based typing.

Findings and caveats that apply to the study as a whole: The quantity of clinical and demographic metadata differed by source and by participant and was supplied without curation.

Comments on this clone: Its antigen target is currently unknown. Base qualities are not at hand, and no much larger clone is one base apart.

TCRbeta CDR3 regions were amplified from genomic DNA by means of the immunoSEQ Assay, a bias-controlled multiplex PCR. In the original analysis: Nucleated cell counts per sample were estimated from amplification of reference gene primers within the assay. To quantify the absolute abundance of each unique TCRbeta CDR3 rearrangement, sequence reads were collapsed and filtered. For each sample, productive Simpson clonality was calculated as the square root of Simpson's diversity index across productive rearrangements. TCRdb took over this immuneACCESS table, retaining in-frame rearrangements with V and J assigned. Such tables are incomplete; in checked studies, under half of the missing clones stem from an unresolved V gene, and the remainder is unexplained. The DNA gave D and trimming, while V, J and clone size come from that table. For this sample the table gives approximately 350,000 clones, of which around nine tenths were detected only once. The ten largest make up roughly 3.4% of the sample.

A second Seattle source provided samples from volunteer blood donors who had recovered from COVID-19. The collaborating institutions used their own protocols to collect whole blood in K2EDTA tubes. For TCRbeta analysis, collaborator samples were shipped as frozen whole blood, as isolated PBMCs, or as DNA extracted from either sample type. The origin of this receptor is a woman under 30 who had recovered from COVID-19. Material: peripheral blood.

This receptor carries the CDR3 CASSPRGRPRNTIYF. Read as DNA, the sequence is TGTGCCAGCAGCCCCAGGGGCAGACCTAGAAACACCATATATTTT. The chain uses TRBV6-5 and TRBJ1-3, and perhaps TRBD1 as D gene, on 6 matching bases. Its CDR3 holds 15 amino acids, cysteine through phenylalanine. The kept DNA is CDR3 alone, 45 bases in frame from the first base. V is clipped by 6 bases and J by 5 bases, and the sequence between their germline boundaries is 17 bases long. From the germline V gene, CDR1 is MNHEY and CDR2 is SVGAGI.